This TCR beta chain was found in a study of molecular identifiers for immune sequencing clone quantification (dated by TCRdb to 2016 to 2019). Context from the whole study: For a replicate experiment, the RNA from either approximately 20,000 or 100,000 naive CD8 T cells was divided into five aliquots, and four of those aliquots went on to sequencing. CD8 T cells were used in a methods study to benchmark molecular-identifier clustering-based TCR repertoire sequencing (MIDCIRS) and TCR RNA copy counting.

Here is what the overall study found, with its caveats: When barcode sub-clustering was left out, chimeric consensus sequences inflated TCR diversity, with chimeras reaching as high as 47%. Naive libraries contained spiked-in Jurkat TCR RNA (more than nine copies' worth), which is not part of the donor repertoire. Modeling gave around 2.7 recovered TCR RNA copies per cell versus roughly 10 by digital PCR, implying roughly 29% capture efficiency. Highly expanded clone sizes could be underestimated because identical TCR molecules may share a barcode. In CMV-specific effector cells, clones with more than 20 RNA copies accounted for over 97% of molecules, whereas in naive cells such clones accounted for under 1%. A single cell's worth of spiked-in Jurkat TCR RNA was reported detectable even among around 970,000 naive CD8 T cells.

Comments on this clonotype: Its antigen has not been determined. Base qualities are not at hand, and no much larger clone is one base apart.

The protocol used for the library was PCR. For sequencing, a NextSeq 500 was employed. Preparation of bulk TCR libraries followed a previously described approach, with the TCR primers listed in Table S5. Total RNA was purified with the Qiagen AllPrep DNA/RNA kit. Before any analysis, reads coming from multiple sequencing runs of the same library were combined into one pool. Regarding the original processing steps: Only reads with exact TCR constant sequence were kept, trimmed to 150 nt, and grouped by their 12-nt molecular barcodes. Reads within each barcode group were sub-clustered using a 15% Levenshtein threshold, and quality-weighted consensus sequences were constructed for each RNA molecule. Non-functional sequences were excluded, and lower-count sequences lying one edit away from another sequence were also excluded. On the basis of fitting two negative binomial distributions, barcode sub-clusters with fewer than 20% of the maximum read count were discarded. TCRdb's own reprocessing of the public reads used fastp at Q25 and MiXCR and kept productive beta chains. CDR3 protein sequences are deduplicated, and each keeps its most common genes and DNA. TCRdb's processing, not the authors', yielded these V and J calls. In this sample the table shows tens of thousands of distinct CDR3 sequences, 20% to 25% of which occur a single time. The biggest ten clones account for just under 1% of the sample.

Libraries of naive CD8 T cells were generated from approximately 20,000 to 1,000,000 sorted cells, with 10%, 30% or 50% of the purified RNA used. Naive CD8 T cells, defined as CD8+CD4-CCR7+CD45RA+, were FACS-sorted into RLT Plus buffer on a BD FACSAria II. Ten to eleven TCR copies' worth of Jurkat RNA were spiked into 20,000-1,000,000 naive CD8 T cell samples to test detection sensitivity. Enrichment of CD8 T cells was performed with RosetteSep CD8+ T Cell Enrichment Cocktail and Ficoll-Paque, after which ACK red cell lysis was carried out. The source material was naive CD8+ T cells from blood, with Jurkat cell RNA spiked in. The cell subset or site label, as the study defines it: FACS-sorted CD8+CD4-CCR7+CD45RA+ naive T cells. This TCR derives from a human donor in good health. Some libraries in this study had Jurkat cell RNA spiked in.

The DNA sequence follows: TGCGCCCGCCGCCCGCCCCGGGAGCATGCAAACCTGTTTTTT. Its coded protein is CARRPPREHANLFF. The rearranged chain carries TRBV4-1 and TRBJ1-4, with the D gene uncertain. Counted from cysteine to phenylalanine, this CDR3 has 14 amino acids. Only the CDR3 DNA stays, 42 bases, in frame from base 1. V loses 11 bases, J loses 14 bases, and the germline ends lie 27 bases apart. The germline V gene specifies MGHRA as CDR1 and YSYEKL as CDR2.